The clone carrying this TCR beta chain appeared a few times. Its specificity is not known. The CDR3 length is 15 residues. The germline V and J ends were trimmed by 5 bases and 0 bases, with 13 bases remaining between them. The germline V gene encodes CDR1 SGHVS and CDR2 FQNEAQ. Documented time point: persistent/refractory GD, antithyroid drugs over 5 years with positive TRAb. PBMC-extracted RNA yielded the TCR library. Patients were from an endocrinology department in Xi'an, China. The sample originates from a study of regulatory T cells in long-lasting Graves disease. Arm-PCR of CDR3 regions and iRepertoire HTBI primers were the basis on which TCR beta libraries were built. One entry per CDR3 protein results from TCRdb running MiXCR on the multiplex PCR reads. The repertoire holds 500,000 to 700,000 distinct CDR3 sequences, with about 30% as singletons. Study results and limitations: Relative to newly diagnosed Graves' patients, persistent ones had lower TCR diversity.

The chain recombines TRBV7-8 with TRBJ1-1; D not resolved. Sequences were derived from peripheral blood mononuclear cells (PBMCs), sampled when the disease was refractory, from a patient treated with antithyroid drugs. This sequence was found in a female donor with Graves disease. The CDR3 coding sequence is TGTGCCAGCAGCCGCGGACGAGTCATGAACACTGAAGCTTTCTTT. It specifies CASSRGRVMNTEAFF.